One and the same sample provided the 4 T cell receptor beta chains below, sequenced in a study of blood T cell repertoires in COVID-19. The data were produced by immunoSEQ multiplex PCR, yet TCRdb's version contains in-frame clones alone and is incomplete. The table has some 47,000 clones, 90% seen once. The material sequenced was peripheral blood. These receptors came from a man in his 70s with acute or convalescent COVID-19.

The CDR3 DNA reads as TGTGCCAGCAGCCATAACGAGGGCTCTGGAAACACCATATATTTT. It is translated as CASSHNEGSGNTIYF. The chain recombines TRBV4-2 with TRBJ1-3; the D is unclear. This CDR3 is built from 15 residues. V gave up 3 bases and J gave up 0 bases, with 9 bases separating them. The germline V gene encodes CDR1 LGHNA and CDR2 YNFKEQ.

The rearrangement links TRBV19 to TRBJ2-5; TRBD1 matches 9 bases. Germline V lookup: CDR1 LNHDA, CDR2 SQIVND (reference sequence). The CDR3 loop spans 15 amino acids. V lost 4 bases, J lost 3 bases, and 6 bases stayed unmatched. The CDR3 reads CASSTTDRGKETQYF. In DNA form, the CDR3 reads TGTGCCAGTAGTACGACAGACAGGGGGAAAGAGACCCAGTACTTC.

The chain employs TRBV6-2 or TRBV6-3 and TRBJ2-3, with TRBD2 matching over 9 bases. This CDR3 comprises 18 residues. V lost 2 bases, J lost 0 bases, and 9 bases stayed unmatched. The germline V gene encodes CDR1 MNHEY and CDR2 SVGEGT. Here the CDR3 reads CASSYRPAGGRSTDTQYF. CDR3 DNA sequence: TGTGCCAGCAGTTACCGTCCAGCGGGGGGCCGTAGCACAGATACGCAGTATTTT.

V usage is TRBV7-2 and J usage is TRBJ1-2; no definite D call. The CDR3 spans 13 residues. Germline assignment: CDR1 SGHTA and CDR2 FQGNSA. The germline V and J ends were trimmed by 5 bases and 4 bases, with 11 bases remaining between them. CDR3 sequence (DNA): TGTGCCAGCAGCCCAGGCAGCGGCTATGGCTACACCTTC. Protein: CASSPGSGYGYTF.